This TCR beta chain emerged from a study of blood T cell repertoires in COVID-19. V was cut by 2 bases and J by 6 bases, with 11 bases left in between. This CDR3 has 13 residues. Germline V gene lookup returns CDR1 SGDLS and CDR2 YYNGEE. Profiled with immunoSEQ multiplex PCR; TCRdb holds only in-frame clones, not every one. The top ten clones hold 3% to 4.5% of a sample with about 57,000 clones, roughly 80% of them seen once. The V and J genes are TRBV9 and TRBJ1-2, with D tentatively TRBD1 (6 bases). Sample: PBMCs or T cells enriched from blood (not recorded which). The receptor was derived from a woman in her forties with acute COVID-19. The DNA of the CDR3 is TGTGCCAGCAGCGTTACAGGGCTGGATGGCTACACCTTC. As protein: CASSVTGLDGYTF.